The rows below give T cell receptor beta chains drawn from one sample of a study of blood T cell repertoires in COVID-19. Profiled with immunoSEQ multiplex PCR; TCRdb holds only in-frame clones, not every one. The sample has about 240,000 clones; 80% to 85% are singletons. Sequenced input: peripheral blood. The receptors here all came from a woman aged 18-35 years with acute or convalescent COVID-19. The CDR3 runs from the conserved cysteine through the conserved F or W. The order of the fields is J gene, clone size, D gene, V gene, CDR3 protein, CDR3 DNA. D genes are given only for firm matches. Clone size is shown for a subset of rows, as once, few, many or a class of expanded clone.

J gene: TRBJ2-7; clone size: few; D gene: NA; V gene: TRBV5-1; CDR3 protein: CASRTERLTYEQYF; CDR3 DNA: TGCGCCAGCAGAACAGAACGGCTCACCTACGAGCAGTACTTC
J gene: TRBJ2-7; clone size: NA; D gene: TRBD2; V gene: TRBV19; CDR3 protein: CASSTTLADTYEQYF; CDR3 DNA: TGTGCCAGTAGTACAACACTAGCGGATACCTACGAGCAGTACTTC
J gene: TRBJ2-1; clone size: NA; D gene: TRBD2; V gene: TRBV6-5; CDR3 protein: CASSYAGGTSYNEQFF; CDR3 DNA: TGTGCCAGCAGTTACGCCGGGGGGACCTCCTACAATGAGCAGTTCTTC
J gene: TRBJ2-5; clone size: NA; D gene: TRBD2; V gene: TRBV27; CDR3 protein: CASSLLGSGSLETQYF; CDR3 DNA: TGTGCCAGCAGTTTATTAGGTAGCGGGAGTTTGGAGACCCAGTACTTC
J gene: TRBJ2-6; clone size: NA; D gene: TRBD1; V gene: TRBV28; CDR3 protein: CASSSGGLGANVLTF; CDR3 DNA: TGTGCCAGCAGTTCAGGGGGCCTTGGGGCCAACGTCCTGACTTTC
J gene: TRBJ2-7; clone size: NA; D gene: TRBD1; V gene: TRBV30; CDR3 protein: CAWSVGQGVYEQYF; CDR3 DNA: TGTGCCTGGAGTGTGGGACAGGGTGTGTACGAGCAGTACTTC
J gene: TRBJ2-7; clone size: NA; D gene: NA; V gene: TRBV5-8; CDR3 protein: CASSKRGPLIAASYEQYF; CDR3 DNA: TGTGCCAGCAGCAAGCGAGGTCCCCTGATAGCGGCCTCCTACGAGCAGTACTTC
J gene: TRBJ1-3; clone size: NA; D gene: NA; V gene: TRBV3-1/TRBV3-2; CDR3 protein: CASSQSFSGNTIYF; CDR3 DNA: TGTGCCAGCAGCCAATCTTTCTCTGGAAACACCATATATTTT
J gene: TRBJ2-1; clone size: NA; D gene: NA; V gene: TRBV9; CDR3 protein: CASSVLGASVYNEQFF; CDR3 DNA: TGTGCCAGCAGCGTGCTTGGGGCTAGCGTCTACAATGAGCAGTTCTTC
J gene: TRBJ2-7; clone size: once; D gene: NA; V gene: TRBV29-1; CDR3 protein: CSARQETYEQYF; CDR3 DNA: TGCAGCGCCAGACAGGAGACCTACGAGCAGTACTTC
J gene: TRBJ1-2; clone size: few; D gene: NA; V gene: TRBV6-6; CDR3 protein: CASSYGPTENGYTF; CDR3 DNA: TGTGCCAGCAGTTACGGCCCCACAGAGAATGGCTACACCTTC
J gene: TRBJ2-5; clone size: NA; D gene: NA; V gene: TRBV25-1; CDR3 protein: CASSEVGRGRILGETQYF; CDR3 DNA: TGTGCCAGCAGTGAAGTAGGCAGGGGACGTATTTTGGGAGAGACCCAGTACTTC
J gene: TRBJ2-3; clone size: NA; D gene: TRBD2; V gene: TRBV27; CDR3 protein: CASSKTSGRAIDTQYF; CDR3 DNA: TGTGCCAGCAGCAAGACTAGCGGGAGGGCCATTGATACGCAGTATTTT
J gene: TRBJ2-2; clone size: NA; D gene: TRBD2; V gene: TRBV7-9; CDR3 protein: CASSSTSGGTGELFF; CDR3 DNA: TGTGCCAGCAGCTCAACTAGCGGGGGCACCGGGGAGCTGTTTTTT
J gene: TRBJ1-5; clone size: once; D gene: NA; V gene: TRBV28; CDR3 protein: CASSPSPQGTIEGNQPQHF; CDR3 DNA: TGTGCCAGCAGTCCCTCCCCACAGGGCACCATCGAGGGCAATCAGCCCCAGCATTTT
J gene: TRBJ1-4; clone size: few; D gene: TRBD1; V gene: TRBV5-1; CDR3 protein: CASSLGYRGTNEKLFF; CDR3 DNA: TGCGCCAGCAGCTTGGGCTACAGGGGTACTAATGAAAAACTGTTTTTT
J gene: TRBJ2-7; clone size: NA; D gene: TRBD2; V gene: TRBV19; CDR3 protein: CASSKGLAGDEQYF; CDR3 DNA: TGTGCCAGTAGTAAGGGACTAGCGGGAGACGAGCAGTACTTC
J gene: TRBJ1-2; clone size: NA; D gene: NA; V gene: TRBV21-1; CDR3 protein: CASSKAIRDSLISGENYGYTF; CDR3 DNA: TGTGCCAGCAGCAAAGCCATCCGCGACTCCCTAATCTCGGGGGAAAACTATGGCTACACCTTC
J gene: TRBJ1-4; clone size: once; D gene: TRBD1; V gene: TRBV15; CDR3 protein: CATSGGQGATNEKLFF; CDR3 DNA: TGTGCCACCAGCGGGGGACAGGGGGCGACTAATGAAAAACTGTTTTTT
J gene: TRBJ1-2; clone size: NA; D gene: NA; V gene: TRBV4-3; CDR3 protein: CASSQASGTPYYGYTF; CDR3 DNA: TGCGCCAGCAGCCAAGCCTCCGGGACACCCTACTATGGCTACACCTTC
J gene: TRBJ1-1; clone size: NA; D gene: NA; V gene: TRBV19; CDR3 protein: CASLRDTEAFF; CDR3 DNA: TGTGCCAGTCTCCGTGACACTGAAGCTTTCTTT
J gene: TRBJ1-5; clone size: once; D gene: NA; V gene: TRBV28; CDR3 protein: CASTLRGISNQPQHF; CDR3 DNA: TGTGCCAGCACCCTAAGGGGTATTAGCAATCAGCCCCAGCATTTT
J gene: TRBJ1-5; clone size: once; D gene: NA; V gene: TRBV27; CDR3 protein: CASSFGRYQPQHF; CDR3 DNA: TGTGCCAGCAGTTTTGGCAGGTATCAGCCCCAGCATTTT
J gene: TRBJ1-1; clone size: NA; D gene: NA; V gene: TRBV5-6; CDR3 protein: CASSVPRGTRGTEAFF; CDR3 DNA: TGTGCCAGCAGCGTTCCGCGGGGAACCCGCGGAACTGAAGCTTTCTTT
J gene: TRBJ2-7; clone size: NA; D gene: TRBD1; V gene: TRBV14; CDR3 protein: CASSQGTGGPYEQYF; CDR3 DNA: TGTGCCAGCAGCCAAGGGACAGGGGGCCCCTACGAGCAGTACTTC
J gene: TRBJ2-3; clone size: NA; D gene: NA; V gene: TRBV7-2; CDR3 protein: CASSLAGVRADTQYF; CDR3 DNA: TGTGCCAGCAGCTTAGCGGGAGTACGCGCAGATACGCAGTATTTT
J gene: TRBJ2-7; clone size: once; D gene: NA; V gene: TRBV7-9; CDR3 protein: CASSFSPSWEQYF; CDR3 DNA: TGTGCCAGCAGCTTTTCGCCGAGCTGGGAGCAGTACTTC